Sequencing of this TCR beta chain was carried out in a study of T cells in Graves' hyperthyroidism and ophthalmopathy. A patient was excluded if there was uncontrolled infection, other autoimmune disease, pregnancy or lactation. Fresh peripheral blood, 10 ml, yielded the PBMCs. Template material for amplifying TCR beta CDR3 regions consisted of RNA transcripts. TCR CDR3 regions were first amplified by RT-PCR with HTBI primers. TCRdb re-called the multiplex PCR reads with MiXCR, one entry per CDR3 protein. The repertoire includes about 770,000 distinct CDR3 sequences, around 19% of them detected once, and over 15% sits in the top ten. Trimming stripped 4 bases from V and 2 bases from J, with 18 bases between. The germline gives CDR1 MNHEY, CDR2 SVGEGT. CDR3 length: 16 residues.

Input material: blood. The TCR was taken from a woman between 45 and 65 years old with Graves' hyperthyroidism that later progressed to Graves' ophthalmopathy. V gene TRBV6-2 or TRBV6-3 combines with J gene TRBJ2-7; a weak D match, TRBD1 (6 bases). CDR3: CASSLSPWDTAYEQYF. CDR3 in DNA: TGTGCCAGCAGTTTGTCCCCTTGGGACACCGCCTACGAGCAGTACTTC.